This T cell receptor (beta chain) originates from a study of CD8 T cells in ankylosing spondylitis. Study results and caveats: CD8+ by phenotype, disease-linked clones were relatively rare in peripheral blood.

This clonotype was counted at least ten times. Its cognate antigen is unknown. Trimming took 3 bases from V and 7 from J, leaving 13 bases between them. CDR1 and CDR2 from the germline V gene are SEHNR and FQNEAQ (reference sequence). The CDR3 length is 14 residues. Each CDR3 protein gets one entry after TCRdb re-called the 5' RACE reads with MiXCR. Altogether over 150,000 distinct CDR3 sequences are present, around a sixth being singletons, with the ten largest covering around 4.1%. The specimen sequenced was blood, either unsorted or a sorted T cell fraction (not recorded which). This clonotype originated in a male donor between 5 and 35 years old with ankylosing spondylitis or in good health (not recorded which). The J gene is TRBJ2-1, the V gene TRBV7-9; no firm D call. The CDR3 coding sequence is TGTGCCAGCAGCTTCCCGGGCCAGGAAAATGAGCAGTTCTTC. Protein sequence: CASSFPGQENEQFF.